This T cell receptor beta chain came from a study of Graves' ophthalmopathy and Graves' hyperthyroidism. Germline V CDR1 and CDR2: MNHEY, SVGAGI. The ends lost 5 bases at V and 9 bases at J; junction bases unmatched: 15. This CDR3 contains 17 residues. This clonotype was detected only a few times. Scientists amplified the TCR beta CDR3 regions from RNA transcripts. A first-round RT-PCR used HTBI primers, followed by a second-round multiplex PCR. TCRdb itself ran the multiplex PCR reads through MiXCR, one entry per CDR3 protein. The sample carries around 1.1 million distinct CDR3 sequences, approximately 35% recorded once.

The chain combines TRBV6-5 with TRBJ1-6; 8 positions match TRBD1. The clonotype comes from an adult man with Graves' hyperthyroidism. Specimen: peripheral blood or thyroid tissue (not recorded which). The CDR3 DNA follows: TGTGCCAGCAGTCAACAGGGGGTACAATCTCCCTTTTCACCCCTCCACTTT. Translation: CASSQQGVQSPFSPLHF.